The 11 T cell receptor beta chains listed next were all sequenced from one sample in a study of T cell repertoires in cytomegalovirus infection. TCRdb fed the reads into MiXCR, producing one record per CDR3 protein. The table lists 110,000 or so distinct CDR3 sequences, over 30% of them singletons, with less than 45% in the top ten. These receptors are not linked to any known antigen. This specimen consisted of CD8+ T cells from cultured PBMCs, obtained from culture after CMV antigen stimulation. The receptors stem from a human donor in good health (CMV status not recorded). Some clones in this sample may be carry-over from other donors' samples.

This clonotype has just a few counts. The chain carries TRBV7-4 and TRBJ2-2; TRBD1 is a possible D gene (6 bases). The CDR3 loop spans 13 amino acids. The germline V gene has CDR1 SGHVT and CDR2 SQSDAQ. The V and J ends lost 4 bases and 7 bases respectively, with 10 bases between them. The CDR3: CASSYGTLGELFF. The CDR3, as DNA: TGTGCCAGCAGCTACGGGACACTCGGGGAGCTGTTTTTT.

This clonotype was observed a handful of times. This chain joins TRBV18 and TRBJ1-1; D is possibly TRBD1 (6 bases). The V gene lost 1 base and the J gene lost 3 bases, with 12 bases spanning the gap. Germline V gene sequence: CDR1 KGHSH, CDR2 LQKENI. This CDR3 spans 15 amino acids. The CDR3 spells CASSPLGGPDTEAFF. The CDR3 coding sequence is TGTGCCAGCTCACCACTCGGGGGGCCAGACACTGAAGCTTTCTTT.

This clonotype was counted ten times or more. This chain connects TRBV7-8 to TRBJ2-5, with TRBD2 matching 8 bases. This CDR3 is 14 amino acids long. With 7 bases clipped from V and 2 bases from J, the junction kept 6 bases outside the gene matches. CDR1 is SGHVS, CDR2 FQNEAQ, per germline. CDR3 in amino acids: CASKTGRGQETQYF. Written as DNA, the CDR3 is TGTGCCAGCAAAACCGGGAGGGGACAAGAGACCCAGTACTTC.

The sample holds a few counts of this clonotype. The rearrangement joins TRBV4-1 to TRBJ1-6; no reliable D call. CDR1 is MGHRA, CDR2 YSYEKL, per germline. V shed 0 bases and J shed 6 bases, with 12 bases lying between them. The CDR3 totals 16 residues. The DNA for the CDR3 is TGCGCCAGCAGCCAAGATTCTGGGGTTTCTAATTCACCCCTCCACTTT. This codes for CASSQDSGVSNSPLHF.

The V gene is TRBV4-2, the J gene TRBJ2-7; TRBD1 agrees at 8 bases. The ends lost 2 bases at V and 6 bases at J; junction bases unmatched: 12. Germline CDR1 reads LGHNA; CDR2 reads YNFKEQ. This CDR3 region has 16 residues. The CDR3, as DNA: TGTGCCAGCAGCCAACCGATGACAGGGGAAAAGGGCGAGCAGTACTTC. Its translation is CASSQPMTGEKGEQYF.

Points on this clonotype: A much larger clone lies a single base off, so this may be a read error. The chain carries TRBV7-8 and TRBJ1-1; TRBD1 matches at 7 bases. In germline, CDR1 is SGHVS, CDR2 FQNEAQ. This CDR3 is 14 amino acids long. CDR3 residues: CASSLGGQNTGAFF. The DNA of the CDR3 is TGTGCCAGCAGCTTAGGGGGACAGAACACTGGAGCTTTCTTT.

The sample holds a few counts of this clonotype. The chain uses TRBV6-2 or TRBV6-3 and TRBJ1-1; 8 nucleotides agree with TRBD1. Trimming took 4 bases from V and 2 from J; bases not matched to a gene: 9. Germline V gene lookup returns CDR1 MNHEY and CDR2 SVGEGT. This CDR3 is built from 16 residues. The CDR3 sequence is CASSSTHGQGNTEAFF. CDR3 nucleotide sequence: TGTGCCAGCAGTTCCACTCACGGACAGGGCAACACTGAAGCTTTCTTT.

This clonotype appeared a single time. The chain couples TRBV2 to TRBJ2-3, with no clear D. Germline CDR1 SNHLY, CDR2 FYNNEI. V was clipped by 3 bases and J by 0 bases, with 10 bases between them. The CDR3 runs 15 residues. The CDR3 here is CASSDDTASTDTQYF. The CDR3 nucleotides read TGTGCCAGCAGTGACGATACAGCTAGCACAGATACGCAGTATTTT.

The chain joins TRBV7-9 to TRBJ2-1; D could derive from TRBD1 or TRBD2 (5 bases each). From germline, CDR1 is SEHNR and CDR2 FQNEAQ (reference sequence). Trimming removed 6 bases at V and 6 bases at J, with 15 bases between. CDR3 length equals 14 residues. This chain's CDR3 is CASRKGPPVNEQFF. In DNA, the CDR3 is TGTGCCAGCAGGAAGGGACCGCCTGTCAATGAGCAGTTCTTC.

This chain joins TRBV7-2 and TRBJ2-4; possible D gene TRBD2, 6 bases. Between the trimmed V and J ends, which lost 5 bases and 0 bases, there was a span of 17 bases. The germline gives CDR1 SGHTA, CDR2 FQGNSA. The CDR3 is 17 amino acids. Here the CDR3 DNA reads TGTGCCAGCAGCCCCCGGGAGTCAACTCTAGCCAAAAACATTCAGTACTTC. The encoded protein is CASSPRESTLAKNIQYF. The entire variable domain, with the rest obtained from reference TRBV7-2 and TRBJ2-4, is as follows: GAGVSQSPSNKVTEKGKDVELRCDPISGHTALYWYRQSLGQGLEFLIYFQGNSAPDKSGLPSDRFSAERTGGSVSTLTIQRTQQEDSAVYLCASSPRESTLAKNIQYFGAGTRLSVL.

The rearrangement joins TRBV14 to TRBJ2-1, with no clear D. The ends were cut back, 4 bases at V and 8 bases at J, with 18 bases in the middle. CDR3 size: 15 residues. Looked up from germline, CDR1 is SGHDN and CDR2 is FVKESK. The CDR3: CASSRTAWLFDEQFF. The CDR3 nucleotides are TGTGCCAGCAGCCGAACCGCTTGGCTTTTTGATGAGCAGTTCTTC.